This entry features one T cell receptor beta chain sequence. Its antigen is not known. Measured with immunoSEQ multiplex PCR; TCRdb has only the in-frame clones, and not every one. The sample includes roughly 10,000 clones, 65% to 70% of them seen just once. The data were obtained in a study of CD4+ T cells in melanoma. Study-level findings and limits: In melanoma, neoantigen-specific CD4+ T cells reportedly differed in differentiation state. CD8+ T cell, macrophage and B cell function reportedly correlated with neoantigen-specific CD4+ T cells.

The clonotype was recovered from a human donor with melanoma. Sequenced: cells from a culture (not recorded whether cultured in vitro).

The CDR3 loop is CASSQDRGTLADTQYF. The CDR3 DNA reads as TGTGCCAGCAGCCAAGATAGGGGTACCCTAGCGGATACGCAGTATTTT. V gene TRBV14 combines with J gene TRBJ2-3, with D maybe TRBD2 (6 bases). The germline V and J ends were trimmed by 0 bases and 6 bases, with 16 bases remaining between them. Germline V CDR1 and CDR2: SGHDN, FVKESK. The CDR3 sequence is 16 residues long.